The 11 T cell receptor beta chains below were found in one sample sequenced in a study of response to subunit inactivated influenza vaccine. TCRdb re-analysed the RT-PCR reads in MiXCR, keeping a single row per CDR3 protein. The sample carries some 520,000 distinct CDR3 sequences, approximately 17% recorded once. The starting material was CD4+ T cells sorted from PBMCs, obtained less than 30 months after vaccination. These receptors came from a man in his fifties or sixties who received an inactivated influenza vaccine.

This clonotype was picked up a small number of times. The V gene is TRBV6-5, the J gene TRBJ2-3; a possible D gene is TRBD1 (6 bases). This CDR3 spans 16 amino acids. CDR1 is MNHEY, CDR2 SVGAGI, per germline. Trimming removed 0 bases from V and 0 bases from J, with 10 bases in between. This chain's CDR3 is CASSYSLRGSTDTQYF. The CDR3 DNA reads TGTGCCAGCAGTTACTCGCTGAGGGGGAGCACAGATACGCAGTATTTT.

The V call is TRBV4-3, the J call TRBJ2-7; D is tentatively TRBD1 or TRBD2 (5 bases each). The CDR3 has 15 residues. In germline, CDR1 is LGHNA, CDR2 YSLEER. The V end was cut by 0 bases, the J end by 6 bases, with 15 bases between. CDR3: CASSQEWAGTGEQYF. The CDR3 region has the DNA TGCGCCAGCAGCCAAGAGTGGGCAGGGACCGGCGAGCAGTACTTC.

This clonotype was picked up a small number of times. CDR3 residues: CSANPSSGRTDTQYF. DNA of the CDR3: TGCAGTGCCAACCCGAGTAGCGGGCGCACAGATACGCAGTATTTT. The chain is built from TRBV20-1 and TRBJ2-3; 7 bases agree with TRBD2. V shed 6 bases, J shed 1 base, and the junction held 10 bases outside the gene matches. From germline, CDR1 is DFQATT and CDR2 SNEGSKA (reference sequence). CDR3 size: 15 residues.

The rearrangement links TRBV7-2 to TRBJ1-3, with 9 bases aligning to TRBD1. After removal of 2 bases from V and 2 bases from J, the junction contained 4 bases not matched to a gene. Germline CDR1 and CDR2: SGHTA and FQGNSA. The CDR3 has 16 residues. CDR3 nucleotide sequence: TGTGCCAGCAGCTTAACCGGGACAGGGACTGGAAACACCATATATTTT. Translated, it gives CASSLTGTGTGNTIYF. Full variable domain (outside the CDR3, taken from reference TRBV7-2 and TRBJ1-3): GAGVSQSPSNKVTEKGKDVELRCDPISGHTALYWYRQSLGQGLEFLIYFQGNSAPDKSGLPSDRFSAERTGGSVSTLTIQRTQQEDSAVYLCASSLTGTGTGNTIYFGEGSWLTVV.

This clonotype came up a few times. The V call is TRBV7-8, the J call TRBJ2-7, with D possibly called TRBD1 or TRBD2 (5 bases each). V was cut by 4 bases and J by 1 base, with 11 bases left in between. The CDR3 contains 14 residues. The germline V gene has CDR1 SGHVS and CDR2 FQNEAQ. CDR3 nucleotide sequence: TGTGCCAGCAGCTCCCGGGACGGATCCTACGAGCAGTACTTC. Translation gives CASSSRDGSYEQYF.

This sequence joins TRBV5-1 and TRBJ2-2, with D possibly TRBD2 on 5 matching bases. Per the germline V gene, CDR1 is SGHRS and CDR2 is YFSETQ. The CDR3 consists of 16 residues. The V end lost 4 bases, the J end lost 1 base, and 14 bases lay between the germline ends. The CDR3 DNA is TGCGCCAGCAGCCCGGCGCTGGGGAGGAACACCGGGGAGCTGTTTTTT. Translated, it gives CASSPALGRNTGELFF.

The chain carries TRBV20-1 and TRBJ1-3; 11 bases line up with TRBD1. CDR1 DFQATT and CDR2 SNEGSKA come from the germline V gene (reference sequence). Trimming at V came to 5 bases and at J to 6 bases, leaving 9 bases not matched to a gene. The CDR3 has 15 residues. The CDR3 loop reads CSALDRGRVENTIYF. In DNA, the CDR3 is TGCAGTGCTCTGGACAGGGGGCGCGTTGAAAACACCATATATTTT.

V usage is TRBV20-1 and J usage is TRBJ1-4, with D unresolved. The germline V gene encodes CDR1 DFQATT and CDR2 SNEGSKA (reference sequence). This CDR3 is built from 14 residues. Trimming removed 5 bases at V and 4 bases at J, with 14 bases between. In nucleotides, the CDR3 is TGCAGTGCTGTGTACACCGGTAGTAATGAAAAACTGTTTTTT. Translated: CSAVYTGSNEKLFF.

In this sample, this clonotype turned up many times. This chain links TRBV7-2 with TRBJ1-2, with TRBD1 matching 11 bases. After removal of 5 bases from V and 6 bases from J, the junction contained 2 bases not matched to a gene. The CDR3 consists of 13 residues. Germline lookup yields CDR1 SGHTA and CDR2 FQGNSA. The CDR3 loop is CASSPGQGDGYTF. CDR3 sequence (DNA): TGTGCCAGCAGCCCGGGACAGGGGGATGGCTACACCTTC.

The gene calls are TRBV24-1 and TRBJ2-1, with D unresolved. The CDR3 runs to 13 residues. V lost 4 bases to trimming and J lost 5 bases, with 8 bases between them. Germline loops: CDR1 KGHDR, CDR2 SFDVKD. The CDR3 here is CATSDRNNNEQFF. The CDR3 bases are TGTGCCACCAGTGACCGTAATAACAATGAGCAGTTCTTC.

This clonotype came up a few times. J is TRBJ2-4 and V is TRBV4-3; maybe TRBD2 (6 bases). CDR3 length: 15 residues. Germline V CDR1 and CDR2: LGHNA, YSLEER. V shed 3 bases and J shed 4 bases, with 13 bases lying between them. CDR3 bases: TGCGCCAGCAGCCAGGAAGGGACTCGAAAAAACATTCAGTACTTC. Translated, it gives CASSQEGTRKNIQYF.